Below, 16 T cell receptor beta chains from the same sample are listed, as sequenced in a study of T cells after yellow fever vaccination. TCRdb reprocessed the 5' RACE reads via MiXCR and lists one record per CDR3 protein. The sample records about 430,000 distinct CDR3 sequences, 18% being singletons. This sample comprised PBMCs, obtained before the yellow fever booster vaccination. The source is a man between 18 and 35 years old who received the YFV17D yellow fever vaccine.

This chain connects TRBV5-1 to TRBJ1-1, with D uncertain. This CDR3 has 15 amino acids. Between the trimmed V and J ends, which lost 2 bases and 1 base, there was a span of 12 bases. CDR1 and CDR2 (germline): SGHRS, YFSETQ. The CDR3 DNA sequence: TGCGCCAGCAGCTTTCGGAGCCTGGGGAACACTGAAGCTTTCTTT. It codes for CASSFRSLGNTEAFF.

J is TRBJ1-6 and V is TRBV9; D is possibly TRBD1 (6 bases). The CDR3 is 14 residues long. The V end lost 3 bases, the J end lost 10 bases, and 14 bases lay between the germline ends. The germline CDR1 and CDR2 sequences are SGDLS and YYNGEE. This CDR3 is CASSATGPKSPLHF. The CDR3 nucleotides are TGTGCCAGCAGCGCGACAGGACCCAAGTCACCCCTCCACTTT.

V and J are TRBV4-3 and TRBJ1-2; D is undetermined. From germline, CDR1 is LGHNA and CDR2 YSLEER. This CDR3 contains 15 residues. Deletions cut 0 bases from V and 3 bases from J, with 11 bases between. CDR3 sequence (DNA): TGCGCCAGCAGCCAAGATAGGTCCATGGACTATGGCTACACCTTC. Translating it yields CASSQDRSMDYGYTF.

This clonotype was seen a few times. This chain uses TRBV20-1 with TRBJ2-7; 7 bases line up with TRBD1. Looked up from germline, CDR1 is DFQATT and CDR2 is SNEGSKA (reference sequence). CDR3 length: 14 residues. The V segment lost 3 bases and the J segment 4 bases; nucleotides outside the gene matches: 9. This CDR3 is CSASVGGHFYEQYV. The CDR3 region has the DNA TGCAGTGCTAGTGTAGGGGGCCATTTTTACGAGCAGTACGTC.

This clonotype appeared many times. This sequence joins TRBV20-1 and TRBJ1-5; no definite D call. CDR1 and CDR2 (germline): DFQATT, SNEGSKA (reference sequence). The CDR3 is 13 residues long. V was trimmed by 7 bases and J by 0 bases, leaving 10 bases between them. CDR3 sequence reads: CSVSPGSNQPQHF. The CDR3 DNA is TGCAGTGTATCCCCGGGTAGCAATCAGCCCCAGCATTTT.

In its sample, this clonotype was seen a few times. This chain joins TRBV5-1 and TRBJ1-5; D not certain. The CDR3 loop spans 15 amino acids. Germline CDR1 reads SGHRS; CDR2 reads YFSETQ. Trimming stripped 0 bases from V and 7 bases from J, with 14 bases between. In DNA, the CDR3 is TGCGCCAGCAGCTTGGCCGGGGAAGGAGGGCAGCCCCAGCATTTT. As protein: CASSLAGEGGQPQHF.

The chain recombines TRBV7-2 with TRBJ1-1; TRBD1 might be the D (6 bases). V was cut by 2 bases and J by 5 bases, with 12 bases left in between. Per germline, CDR1 SGHTA and CDR2 FQGNSA. CDR3 length equals 14 residues. CDR3 amino acids: CASSLNQGRTEAFF. The CDR3 bases are TGTGCCAGCAGCTTAAATCAGGGGCGGACTGAAGCTTTCTTT.

The chain carries TRBV4-3 and TRBJ2-7; no definite D call. The CDR3 extends over 16 amino acids. Trimming took 1 base from V and 2 from J, leaving 15 bases between them. Germline V gene lookup returns CDR1 LGHNA and CDR2 YSLEER. In DNA, the CDR3 is TGCGCCAGCAGCCAAGGATGGGCGGCGGCAACCTACGAGCAGTACTTC. It translates to CASSQGWAAATYEQYF.

CDR3 bases: TGCAGTGCTACCGACCCTGGGGGGGCCAATCAGCCCCAGCATTTT. Translation: CSATDPGGANQPQHF. The chain carries TRBV20-1 and TRBJ1-5; maybe TRBD1 (6 bases). This CDR3 comprises 15 residues. CDR1 and CDR2 from the germline V gene are DFQATT and SNEGSKA (reference sequence). Trimming removed 4 bases from V and 3 bases from J, with 16 bases in between.

This clonotype has more than one count but fewer than ten. V and J are TRBV7-8 and TRBJ1-5; 7 nucleotides line up with TRBD1. J was trimmed by 2 bases and V by 0 bases; bases with no gene match: 7. CDR1 and CDR2 from the germline V gene are SGHVS and FQNEAQ. The CDR3 spans 17 residues. CDR3 protein: CASSLAHTGEGNQPQHF. The CDR3 DNA reads as TGTGCCAGCAGCTTAGCGCATACAGGGGAGGGCAATCAGCCCCAGCATTTT.

J is TRBJ2-5 and V is TRBV6-5; D unclear. The V gene's germline CDR1 is MNHEY and CDR2 SVGAGI. V lost 6 bases and J 5 bases, leaving 19 bases between the germline ends. This CDR3 has 15 amino acids. The chain's CDR3 is CASRRSGPTHETQYF. CDR3 coding DNA: TGTGCCAGCAGGCGATCGGGCCCCACCCATGAGACCCAGTACTTC.

In this sample, this clonotype turned up a few times. This chain uses TRBV4-1 with TRBJ1-6; D is unclear. CDR1 and CDR2 (germline): MGHRA, YSYEKL. The CDR3 length is 17 residues. The germline V and J ends were trimmed by 3 bases and 7 bases, with 19 bases remaining between them. The CDR3 loop is CASSHQQQFGSNSPLHF. The CDR3, as DNA: TGCGCCAGCAGCCACCAACAGCAATTTGGCTCGAATTCACCCCTCCACTTT.

This chain uses TRBV10-1 with TRBJ2-2; D is unresolved. Trimming took 3 bases from V and 0 from J, leaving 14 bases between them. In germline, CDR1 is WNHNN, CDR2 SYGVQD (reference sequence). This CDR3 is built from 17 residues. The DNA for the CDR3 is TGCGCCAGCAGTGATGATCGCGCGACCACGAACACCGGGGAGCTGTTTTTT. Amino acids: CASSDDRATTNTGELFF.

This clonotype has only a few counts. V gene TRBV5-4 combines with J gene TRBJ2-1, with 9 bases identical to TRBD2. The ends lost 2 bases at V and 8 bases at J; junction bases unmatched: 8. Germline V gene lookup returns CDR1 SGHNT and CDR2 YYREEE (reference sequence). The CDR3 length is 15 residues. CDR3 bases: TGTGCCAGCAGCTTCATTGCGGGGGGGCCGGATGAGCAGTTCTTC. Protein product: CASSFIAGGPDEQFF.

This clonotype showed up just a few times. This CDR3 reads CASTTSGHNRHNEQFF. In DNA form, the CDR3 reads TGTGCCAGCACTACCAGCGGGCATAATAGGCACAATGAGCAGTTCTTC. This chain joins TRBV28 and TRBJ2-1; D might be TRBD2 (6 bases). CDR3 length equals 16 residues. Germline lookup yields CDR1 MDHEN and CDR2 SYDVKM. Trimming stripped 7 bases from V and 5 bases from J, with 21 bases between.

This chain connects TRBV5-5 to TRBJ2-7, with D perhaps matching TRBD2 (6 bases). Trimming shortened V by 4 bases and J by 3 bases, and 14 bases separated the two germline ends. The CDR3 length is 14 residues. CDR1 is SGHKS and CDR2 is YYEKEE in the germline V gene (reference sequence). CDR3 in amino acids: CASSTETRGYEQYV. The CDR3 nucleotides read TGTGCCAGCAGCACAGAAACGCGGGGCTACGAGCAGTACGTC.